These T cell receptor beta chains were read from a single sample in a study of cytomegalovirus exposure and HLA in healthy donors. The data were produced by immunoSEQ multiplex PCR, yet TCRdb's version contains in-frame clones alone and is incomplete. The table shows roughly 150,000 clones, with roughly 84% occurring only once. The sample comprised PBMCs. These receptor sequences come from a woman between 18 and 29 years old in good health and CMV-seronegative. The CDR3 runs from the conserved cysteine through the conserved F or W. D genes are given only for firm matches. The size of a clone is reported for some rows only, either as once, few or many, or as a class for expanded clones.

j_call,clone_size,v_call,d_call,cdr3_aa,cdr3_nt
TRBJ2-7,-,TRBV10-3,-,CAISETGRREQYF,TGTGCCATCAGCGAAACAGGGAGACGCGAGCAGTACTTC
TRBJ2-2,-,TRBV5-1,-,CASSWDFGELFF,TGCGCCAGCAGCTGGGACTTCGGGGAGCTGTTTTTT
TRBJ2-3,-,TRBV27,TRBD1,CASSLEGTGLGYTQYF,TGTGCCAGCAGTTTAGAGGGGACAGGGCTGGGTTATACGCAGTATTTT
TRBJ1-1,few,TRBV10-1,-,CASSGSLMNTEAFF,TGCGCCAGCAGTGGGAGCCTAATGAACACTGAAGCTTTCTTT
TRBJ1-2,-,TRBV7-3,TRBD1,CASSFRGPIYGYTF,TGTGCCAGCAGCTTCAGGGGGCCGATCTATGGCTACACCTTC
TRBJ1-1,-,TRBV15,TRBD1,CATSRDSRTGTEAFF,TGTGCCACCAGCAGAGATTCACGGACAGGGACTGAAGCTTTCTTT
TRBJ2-1,-,TRBV4-1,-,CASSQGAAKRLSYNEQFF,TGCGCCAGCAGCCAAGGAGCGGCTAAAAGACTCTCCTACAATGAGCAGTTCTTC
TRBJ1-1,-,TRBV28,TRBD1,CASRVQGGGTEAFF,TGTGCCAGCAGGGTACAGGGGGGAGGTACTGAAGCTTTCTTT
TRBJ1-2,-,TRBV6-6,TRBD1,CASSDTGGQPYGYTF,TGTGCCAGCAGTGATACAGGGGGACAGCCCTATGGCTACACCTTC
TRBJ1-4,few,TRBV19,-,CASSTMGTTNEKLFF,TGTGCCAGTAGTACGATGGGCACAACTAATGAAAAACTGTTTTTT
TRBJ2-1,-,TRBV6-1,TRBD1,CASSDRDRVWGEQFF,TGTGCCAGCAGTGATAGGGACAGGGTATGGGGTGAGCAGTTCTTC
TRBJ1-1,-,TRBV19,-,CASSRKGVITEAFF,TGTGCCAGTAGTCGAAAGGGGGTAATCACTGAAGCTTTCTTT
TRBJ1-1,-,TRBV30,-,CAWSVLTYTEAFF,TGTGCCTGGAGTGTACTGACATACACTGAAGCTTTCTTT
TRBJ1-1,-,TRBV6-1,TRBD1,CASSGQGAITEAFF,TGTGCCAGCAGTGGACAGGGGGCCATCACTGAAGCTTTCTTT
TRBJ1-4,few,TRBV5-4,TRBD1,CASSLRQGINEKLFF,TGTGCCAGCAGCTTGCGACAGGGGATTAATGAAAAACTGTTTTTT
TRBJ2-1,-,TRBV29-1,-,CSGMRQVNEQFF,TGCAGTGGGATGAGACAGGTTAATGAGCAGTTCTTC
TRBJ2-2,once,TRBV2,TRBD2,CASSAGLAGAGELFF,TGTGCCAGCAGTGCAGGGCTAGCGGGGGCCGGGGAGCTGTTTTTT
TRBJ1-2,-,TRBV19,-,CASSINNYGYTF,TGTGCCAGTAGTATTAATAACTATGGCTACACCTTC
TRBJ2-2,-,TRBV5-1,-,CASSLGQHTGELFF,TGCGCCAGCAGCTTGGGACAGCACACCGGGGAGCTGTTTTTT
TRBJ1-4,-,TRBV19,TRBD1,CASSFHRGPTNEKLFF,TGTGCCAGTAGTTTTCACAGGGGGCCAACTAATGAAAAACTGTTTTTT
TRBJ2-1,few,TRBV18,-,CASSPGRGSYNEQFF,TGTGCCAGCTCACCCGGACGGGGTTCCTACAATGAGCAGTTCTTC
TRBJ2-5,-,TRBV29-1,-,CSVDGTTTETQYF,TGCAGCGTTGATGGGACAACAACCGAGACCCAGTACTTC
TRBJ2-1,-,TRBV6-6,-,CASSSFPYNEQFF,TGTGCCAGCAGTTCTTTCCCCTACAATGAGCAGTTCTTC
TRBJ1-2,-,TRBV4-1,TRBD1,CASSQQGQSDGYTF,TGCGCCAGCAGCCAGCAGGGACAGTCAGATGGCTACACCTTC
TRBJ2-1,few,TRBV19,-,CASSRLYNEQFF,TGTGCCAGTAGTAGACTTTACAATGAGCAGTTCTTC
TRBJ2-5,-,TRBV30,TRBD2,CAWSGGLEETQYF,TGTGCCTGGTCGGGGGGATTGGAAGAGACCCAGTACTTC
TRBJ1-1,-,TRBV30,-,CAWSVPGPATEAFF,TGTGCCTGGAGTGTTCCAGGGCCGGCCACTGAAGCTTTCTTT
TRBJ1-5,-,TRBV2,-,CASQRNGPISNQPQHF,TGTGCCAGCCAGCGGAACGGTCCGATTAGCAATCAGCCCCAGCATTTT
TRBJ1-2,-,TRBV6-1,TRBD1,CASNRDRPPNYGYTF,TGTGCCAGCAACAGGGACAGACCCCCTAACTATGGCTACACCTTC
TRBJ1-6,-,TRBV5-1,TRBD1,CASSGTANSPLHF,TGCGCCAGCAGCGGGACAGCCAATTCACCCCTCCACTTT